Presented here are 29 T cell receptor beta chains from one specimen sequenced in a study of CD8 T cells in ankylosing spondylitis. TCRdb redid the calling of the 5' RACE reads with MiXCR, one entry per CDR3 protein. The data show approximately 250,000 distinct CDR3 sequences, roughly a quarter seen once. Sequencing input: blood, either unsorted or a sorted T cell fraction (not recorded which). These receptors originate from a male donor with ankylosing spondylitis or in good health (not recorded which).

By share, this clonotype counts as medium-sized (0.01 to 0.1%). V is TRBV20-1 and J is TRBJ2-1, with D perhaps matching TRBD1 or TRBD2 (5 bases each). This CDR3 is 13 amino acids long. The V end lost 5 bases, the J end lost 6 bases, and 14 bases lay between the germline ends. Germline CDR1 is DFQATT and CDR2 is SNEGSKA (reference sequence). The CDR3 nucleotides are TGCAGTGCTCACCCCCGGGGCAGCAATGAGCAGTTCTTC. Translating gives CSAHPRGSNEQFF.

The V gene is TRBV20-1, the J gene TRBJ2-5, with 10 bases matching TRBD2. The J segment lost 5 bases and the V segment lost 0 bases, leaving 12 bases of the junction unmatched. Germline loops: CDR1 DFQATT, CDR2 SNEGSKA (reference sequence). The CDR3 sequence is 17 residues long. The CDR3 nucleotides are TGCAGTGCTAGAGATTTTAGGACTAGCGGTGGTGGGGAGACCCAGTACTTC. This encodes CSARDFRTSGGGETQYF.

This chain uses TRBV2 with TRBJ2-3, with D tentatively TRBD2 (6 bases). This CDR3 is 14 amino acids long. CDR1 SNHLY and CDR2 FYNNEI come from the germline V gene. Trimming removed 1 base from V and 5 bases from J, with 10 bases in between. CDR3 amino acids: CASSEGVSGDTQYF. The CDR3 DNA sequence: TGTGCCAGCAGTGAAGGGGTTAGCGGAGATACGCAGTATTTT.

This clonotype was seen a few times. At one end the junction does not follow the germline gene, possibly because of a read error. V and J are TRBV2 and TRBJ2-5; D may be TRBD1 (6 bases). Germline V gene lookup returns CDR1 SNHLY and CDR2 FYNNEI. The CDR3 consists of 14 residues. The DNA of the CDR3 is TGTGCCAGCAGTGATTGGGGGCAGGAAGAGACCCAGTATTTC. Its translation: CASSDWGQEETQYF.

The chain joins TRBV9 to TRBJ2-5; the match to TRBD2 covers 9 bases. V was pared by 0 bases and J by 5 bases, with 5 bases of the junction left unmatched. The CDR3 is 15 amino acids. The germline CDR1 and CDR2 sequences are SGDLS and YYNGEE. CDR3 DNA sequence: TGTGCCAGCAGCGTAGTACCAGCGGGGGGTGAGACCCAGTACTTC. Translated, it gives CASSVVPAGGETQYF.

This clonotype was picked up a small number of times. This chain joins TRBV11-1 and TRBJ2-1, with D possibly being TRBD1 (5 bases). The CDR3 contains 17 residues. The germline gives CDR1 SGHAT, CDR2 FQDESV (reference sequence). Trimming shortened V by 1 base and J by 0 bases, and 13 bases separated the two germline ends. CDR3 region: CASSLEGAAGSYNEQFF. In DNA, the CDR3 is TGTGCCAGCAGCTTAGAAGGGGCGGCAGGCTCCTACAATGAGCAGTTCTTC.

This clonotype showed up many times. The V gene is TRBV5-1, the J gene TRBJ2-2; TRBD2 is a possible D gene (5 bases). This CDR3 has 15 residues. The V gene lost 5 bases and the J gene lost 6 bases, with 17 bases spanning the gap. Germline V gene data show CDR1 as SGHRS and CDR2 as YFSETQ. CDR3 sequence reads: CASRGVAGDAGELFF. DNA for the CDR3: TGCGCCAGCAGAGGAGTTGCCGGGGATGCCGGGGAGCTGTTTTTT.

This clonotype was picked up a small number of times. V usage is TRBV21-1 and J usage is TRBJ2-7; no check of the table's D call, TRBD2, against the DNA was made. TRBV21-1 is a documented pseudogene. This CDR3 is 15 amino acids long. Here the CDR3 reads CASSKEGISPYEQYF. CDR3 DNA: TGTGCCAGCAGCAAGGAGGGGATCAGCCCCTACGAGCAGTACTTC.

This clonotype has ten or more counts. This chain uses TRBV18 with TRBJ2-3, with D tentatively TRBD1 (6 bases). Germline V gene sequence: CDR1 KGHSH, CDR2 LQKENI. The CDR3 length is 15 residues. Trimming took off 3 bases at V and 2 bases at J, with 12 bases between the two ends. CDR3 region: CASSPKGHTTDTQYF. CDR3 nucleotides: TGTGCCAGCTCACCTAAGGGACATACCACAGATACGCAGTATTTT.

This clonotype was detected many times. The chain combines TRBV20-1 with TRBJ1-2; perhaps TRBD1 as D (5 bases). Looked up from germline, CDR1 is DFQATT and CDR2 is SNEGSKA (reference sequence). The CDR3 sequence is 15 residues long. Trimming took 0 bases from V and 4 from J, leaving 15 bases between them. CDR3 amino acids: CSARDIGGASYGYTF. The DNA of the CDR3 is TGCAGTGCTAGAGATATAGGAGGGGCCAGCTATGGCTACACCTTC.

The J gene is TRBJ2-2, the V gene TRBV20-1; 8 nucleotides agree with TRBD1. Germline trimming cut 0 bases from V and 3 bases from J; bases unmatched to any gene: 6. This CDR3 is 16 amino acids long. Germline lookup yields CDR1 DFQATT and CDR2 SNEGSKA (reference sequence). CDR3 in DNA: TGCAGTGCTAGAGAAGACAGGGGAGTATACACCGGGGAGCTGTTTTTT. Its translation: CSAREDRGVYTGELFF.

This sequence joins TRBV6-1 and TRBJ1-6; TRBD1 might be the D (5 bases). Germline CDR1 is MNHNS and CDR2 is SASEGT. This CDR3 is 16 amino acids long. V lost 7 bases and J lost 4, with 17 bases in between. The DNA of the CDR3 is TGTGCCAGCATCGTAGGGAGACAGCTATATAATTCACCCCTCCACTTT. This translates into CASIVGRQLYNSPLHF.

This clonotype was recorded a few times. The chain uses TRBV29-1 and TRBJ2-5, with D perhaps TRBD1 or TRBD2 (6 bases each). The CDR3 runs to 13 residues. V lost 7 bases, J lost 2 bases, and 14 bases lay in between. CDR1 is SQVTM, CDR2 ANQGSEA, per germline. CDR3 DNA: TGCAGCGCCGAAGGGGGGAGACAAGAGACCCAGTACTTC. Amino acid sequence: CSAEGGRQETQYF.

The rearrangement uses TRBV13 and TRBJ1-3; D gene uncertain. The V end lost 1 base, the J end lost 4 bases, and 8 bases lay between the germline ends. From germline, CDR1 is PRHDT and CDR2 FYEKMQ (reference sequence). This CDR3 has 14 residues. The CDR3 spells CASSLDQSGNTIYF. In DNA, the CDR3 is TGTGCCAGCAGCTTAGATCAGTCGGGAAACACCATATATTTT.

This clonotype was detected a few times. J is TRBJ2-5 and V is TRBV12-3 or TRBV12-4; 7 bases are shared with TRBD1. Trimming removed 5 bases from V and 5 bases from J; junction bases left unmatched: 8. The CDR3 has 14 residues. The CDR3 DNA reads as TGTGCCAGCAGTGTCGACAGGGTCTGGGAGACCCAGTACTTC. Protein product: CASSVDRVWETQYF.

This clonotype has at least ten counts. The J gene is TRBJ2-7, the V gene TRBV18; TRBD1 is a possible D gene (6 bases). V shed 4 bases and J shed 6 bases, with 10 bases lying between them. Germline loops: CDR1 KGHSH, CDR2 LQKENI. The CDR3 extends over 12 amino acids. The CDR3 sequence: CASSQQGSEQYF. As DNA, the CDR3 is TGTGCCAGCTCACAACAGGGTTCCGAGCAGTACTTC.

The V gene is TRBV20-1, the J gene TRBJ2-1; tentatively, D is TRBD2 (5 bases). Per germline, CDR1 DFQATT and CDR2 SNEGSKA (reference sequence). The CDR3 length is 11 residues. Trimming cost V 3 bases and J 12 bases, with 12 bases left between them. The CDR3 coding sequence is TGCAGTGCTAGGGATAATGCGGGGCAGTTCTTC. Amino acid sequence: CSARDNAGQFF.

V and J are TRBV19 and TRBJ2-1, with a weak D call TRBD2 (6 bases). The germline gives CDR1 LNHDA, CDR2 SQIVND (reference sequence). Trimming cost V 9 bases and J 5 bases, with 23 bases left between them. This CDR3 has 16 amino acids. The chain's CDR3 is CASKIGPGSSNNEQFF. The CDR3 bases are TGTGCCAGCAAAATCGGACCCGGGAGTTCCAACAATGAGCAGTTCTTC.

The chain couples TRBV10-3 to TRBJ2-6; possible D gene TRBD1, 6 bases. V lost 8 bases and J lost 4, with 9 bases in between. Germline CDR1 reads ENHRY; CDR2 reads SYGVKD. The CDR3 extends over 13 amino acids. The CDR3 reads CAIAGDGANVLTF. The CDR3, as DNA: TGTGCCATCGCAGGGGACGGGGCCAACGTCCTGACTTTC.

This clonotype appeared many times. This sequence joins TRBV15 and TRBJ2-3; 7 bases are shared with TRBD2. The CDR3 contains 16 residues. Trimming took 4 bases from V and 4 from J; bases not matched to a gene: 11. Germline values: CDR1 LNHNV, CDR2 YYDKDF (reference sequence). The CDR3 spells CATSTPGLPLSDTQYF. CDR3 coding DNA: TGTGCCACCAGCACACCGGGACTACCCCTATCAGATACGCAGTATTTT.

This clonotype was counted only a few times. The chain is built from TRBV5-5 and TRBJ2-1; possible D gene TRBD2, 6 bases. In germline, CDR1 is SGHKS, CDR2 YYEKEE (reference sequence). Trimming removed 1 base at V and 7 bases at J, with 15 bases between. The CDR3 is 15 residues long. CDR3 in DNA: TGTGCCAGCAGCTTGCGCGGGACGGGGTGGAATGAGCAGTTCTTC. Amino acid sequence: CASSLRGTGWNEQFF. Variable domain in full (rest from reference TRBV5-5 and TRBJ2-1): DAGVTQSPTHLIKTRGQQVTLRCSPISGHKSVSWYQQVLGQGPQFIFQYYEKEERGRGNFPDRFSARQFPNYSSELNVNALLLGDSALYLCASSLRGTGWNEQFFGPGTRLTVL.

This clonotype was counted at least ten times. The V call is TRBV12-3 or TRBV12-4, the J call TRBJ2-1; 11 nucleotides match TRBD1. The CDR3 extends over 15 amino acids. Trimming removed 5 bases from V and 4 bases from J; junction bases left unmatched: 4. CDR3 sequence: CASSRGTGGYNEQFF. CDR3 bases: TGTGCCAGCAGTCGCGGGACAGGGGGTTACAATGAGCAGTTCTTC.

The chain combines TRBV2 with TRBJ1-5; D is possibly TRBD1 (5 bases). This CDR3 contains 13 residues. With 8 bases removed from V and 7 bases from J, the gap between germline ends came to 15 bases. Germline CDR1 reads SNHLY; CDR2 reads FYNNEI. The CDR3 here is CASVAGRAQPQHF. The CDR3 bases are TGTGCCAGCGTGGCAGGGAGGGCACAGCCCCAGCATTTT. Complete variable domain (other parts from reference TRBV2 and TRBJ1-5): EPEVTQTPSHQVTQMGQEVILRCVPISNHLYFYWYRQILGQKVEFLVSFYNNEISEKSEIFDDQFSVERPDGSNFTLKIRSTKLEDSAMYFCASVAGRAQPQHFGDGTRLSIL.

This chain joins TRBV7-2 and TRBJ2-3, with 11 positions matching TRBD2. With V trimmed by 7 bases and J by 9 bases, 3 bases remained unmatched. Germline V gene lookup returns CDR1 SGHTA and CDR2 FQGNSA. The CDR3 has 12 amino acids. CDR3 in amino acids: CASTLAGGTQYF. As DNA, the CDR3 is TGTGCCAGCACGCTAGCGGGGGGCACGCAGTATTTT.

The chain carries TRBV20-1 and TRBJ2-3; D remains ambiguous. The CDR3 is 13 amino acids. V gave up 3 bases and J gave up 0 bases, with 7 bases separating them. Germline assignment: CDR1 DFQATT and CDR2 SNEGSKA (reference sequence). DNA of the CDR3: TGCAGTGCTAGGGTTGCTAGCACAGATACGCAGTATTTT. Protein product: CSARVASTDTQYF.

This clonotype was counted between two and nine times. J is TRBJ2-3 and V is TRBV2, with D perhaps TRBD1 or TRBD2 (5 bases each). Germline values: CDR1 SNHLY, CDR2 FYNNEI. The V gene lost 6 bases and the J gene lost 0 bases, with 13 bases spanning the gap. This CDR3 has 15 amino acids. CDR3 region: CASRKGSPSTDTQYF. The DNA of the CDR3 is TGTGCCAGCAGGAAGGGGAGTCCTAGCACAGATACGCAGTATTTT.

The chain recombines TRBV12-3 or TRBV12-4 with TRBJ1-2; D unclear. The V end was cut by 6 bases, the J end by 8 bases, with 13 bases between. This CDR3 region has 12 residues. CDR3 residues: CASSPQFGGYTF. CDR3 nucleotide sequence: TGTGCCAGCAGCCCTCAGTTCGGGGGCTACACCTTC.

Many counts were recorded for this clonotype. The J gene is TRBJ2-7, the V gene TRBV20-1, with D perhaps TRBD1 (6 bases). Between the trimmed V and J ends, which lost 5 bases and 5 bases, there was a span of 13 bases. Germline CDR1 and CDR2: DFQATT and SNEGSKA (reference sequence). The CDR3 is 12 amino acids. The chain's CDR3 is CSARTTGHEQYF. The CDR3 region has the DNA TGCAGTGCTCGTACGACAGGCCACGAGCAGTACTTC.

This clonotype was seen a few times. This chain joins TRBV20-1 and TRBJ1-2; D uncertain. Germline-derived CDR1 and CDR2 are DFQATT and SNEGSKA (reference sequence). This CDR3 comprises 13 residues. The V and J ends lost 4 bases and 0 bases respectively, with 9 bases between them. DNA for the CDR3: TGCAGTGCTACTAGGTTCGCTAACTATGGCTACACCTTC. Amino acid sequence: CSATRFANYGYTF.